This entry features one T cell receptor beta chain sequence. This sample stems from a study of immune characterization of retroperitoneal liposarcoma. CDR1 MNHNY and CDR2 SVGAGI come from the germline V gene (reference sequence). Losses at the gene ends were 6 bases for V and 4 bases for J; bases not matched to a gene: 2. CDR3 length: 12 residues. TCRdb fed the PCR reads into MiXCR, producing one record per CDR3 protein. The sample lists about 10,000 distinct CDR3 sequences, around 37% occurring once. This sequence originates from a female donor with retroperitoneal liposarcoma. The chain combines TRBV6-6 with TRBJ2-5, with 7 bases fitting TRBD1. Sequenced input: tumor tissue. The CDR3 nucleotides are TGTGCCAGCAGGACAGGGTCAGAGACCCAGTACTTC. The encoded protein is CASRTGSETQYF.